Detailed here is one TCR beta chain. Its antigen is unknown. This record belongs to a study of T-cell memory formation after mild COVID-19. General observations from the study: A balance of CD4 and CD8 characterized clones contracting day 15 to 85, whereas later expanders leaned CD4+. Within pre-infection memory, some responding clones were found, suggesting cross-reactive memory joined. Contracting CD4+ clones lay largely in CM and EM, with CD8+ ones residing in EMRA.

J gave up 1 base and V 7 bases, and 5 bases lay outside the gene matches. Germline V gene data show CDR1 as MNHEY and CDR2 as SVGAGI. The CDR3 totals 15 residues. TCRdb re-derived calls from the 5' RACE reads in MiXCR, one entry per CDR3 protein. The data contain over 350,000 distinct CDR3 sequences, more than 15% of them seen just once; the ten biggest clones take up 20% to 25%. V usage is TRBV6-5 and J usage is TRBJ2-1; TRBD1 agrees at 9 bases. This sequence was found in a man younger than 35 who had mild COVID-19 (a few samples of this study predate the infection). Cell type and time point are not known. The sequenced sample consisted of PBMCs or a T cell subset sorted from them (not recorded which). The CDR3 coding sequence is TGTGCCAGCATTCGCGACAGGGGGTCCTACAATGAGCAGTTCTTC. Amino acids: CASIRDRGSYNEQFF.